This record covers a single TCR beta chain. Its specific antigen is unknown. No much larger clone exists at a distance of one base, and base qualities are not known. The record originates from a study of identical twins listed by TCRdb under 2016. Context from the whole study: To test whether fetal clonotypes persist, the study used deep sequencing on TCR alpha and beta repertoires from monozygotic twins, unrelated adults of various ages, and cord blood. Replicate twin experiments were performed at different times using different library preparation protocols to rule out contamination.

The paper as a whole reports these results and caveats: Excess twin sharing in beta out-of-frame sequences was weaker because fewer shared sequences lowered the signal-to-noise ratio. Conclusions relied on cross-sectional statistical analysis, since the same donors could not be followed over many years. Invariant T cells such as MAIT and iNKT could partly confound zero-insertion analyses, though diverse VJ usage argued against this for most clonotypes. Fewer insertions were carried by abundant cord blood beta clonotypes; a weaker similar trend was observed in young adult naive repertoires, while no such trend was observed in memory repertoires. Out-of-frame TCR alpha sharing in monozygotic twins was systematically underestimated by recombination models, whereas sharing between unrelated individuals was in agreement with the recombination models. Compared with coincidental sharing between unrelated individuals, out-of-frame TCR alpha sequences shared between twins had an excess of sequences with low generation probability.

Every donor was a healthy Caucasian. Three pairs of female monozygotic twins, all aged roughly 18 to 30 years, were included in the twin cohort. Positive isolation kits from Invitrogen were used to isolate CD4+ and CD8+ T cell populations. The CDR3, cysteine through phenylalanine, is 14 amino acids long. Of the read, only the CDR3 DNA is kept; its 42 bases are in frame from base 1. The germline V gene (reference sequence) provides CDR1 DFQATT and CDR2 SNEGSKA. V is shortened by 7 bases, J by 2 bases, and the region joining them spans 15 bases. Library preparation was by 5' RACE. The sequencer listed for this sample is Illumina HiSeq 2000. Template switching introduced a universal primer binding site; the final cDNA contained a unique molecular identifier, enabling accurate counting of TCR cDNA molecules. Specific primers in the conserved constant-segment region were used to synthesize first-strand cDNA for the TCR alpha and beta chains. To control for contamination, every cDNA library was double barcoded, receiving both a SMART-Mk sample barcode and Illumina barcodes. TruSeq adapter sequences, together with Illumina sample barcodes, were added in two successive PCR steps. Sequencing of the TCR alpha and beta cDNA libraries was done on the Illumina HiSeq platform using custom primers. Per the original workflow: Raw reads were processed with MiGEC to extract unique molecular identifiers, and MiXCR was used to determine CDR3 positions. For each individual, recombination models were inferred using an EM algorithm with the repgenHMM and IGoR tools. Shared clonotype analysis was performed with the tcR package in R, normalizing sharing by the product of cloneset sizes. Out-of-frame nonproductive sequences were analyzed to study raw recombination free of thymic and clonal selection effects. TCRdb applied fastp at Q25 and MiXCR to the public reads, then kept only in-frame beta chains. Rows with a matching CDR3 protein are joined into one entry that keeps the most common DNA and genes. TCRdb's processing, not the authors' own work, is the source of the V and J calls. In this sample the table shows roughly 540,000 distinct CDR3 sequences, 20% to 25% of which occur a single time. About 0.91% of the sample is in the top ten clones.

These data were likewise used in another study, on T cells expressing NK-cell markers. The other study reports the following: TCR beta-chain repertoires were profiled in sorted CD3+CD56+NKG2C+, CD3+CD56+NKG2C- and CD3+CD56-NKG2C+ T-cell subsets from roughly eight donors. Among the eight sequenced donors, seven were HCMV-seropositive and one was HCMV-seronegative. In several experiments an anti-gammadeltaTCR antibody was added to restrict sorting to alphabetaTCR-expressing T cells. In roughly six donors, the dominant CD3+CD56+NKG2C+ clonotypes ranked among the top 10 CD8+ clonotypes, making up roughly 1.0-7.0% of CD8+ T cells. Those dominant clonotypes were again the most abundant among CD3+CD56-NKG2C+ cells in a handful of donors, at roughly 28.3-65%. Whether the expanded NKG2C-expressing T cell clones were specific for HCMV antigens remained unclear. The eight sequenced donors were randomly selected healthy volunteers, three men and five women. To determine HCMV serostatus, a commercial ELISA kit was used to detect HCMV-specific IgG in serum. MIGEC was used to demultiplex reads and group the reads by UMI, and MiTCR was used to assemble and quantify clonotypes. To exclude erroneous sequences, any TCR cDNA sequence not supported by at least two reads was discarded. The tcR package was used for downstream repertoire analysis, and clonotypes were matched across fractions by CDR3 nucleotide sequence plus V segment. VDJmatch was used to annotate antigen specificity against VDJdb, with one amino acid substitution in CDR3 allowed.

The receptor's source is a woman aged 18-35 years in good health. The chain is made from TRBV20-1 and TRBJ2-4; tentative D gene TRBD1, with 6 bases matching. Sequenced material: CD4+ T cells sorted from blood. Here is the DNA: TGCAGTGTTAAACTAGGGGGTCCCAAAAACATTCAGTACTTC. Its translation reads: CSVKLGGPKNIQYF.